Sequencing of this TCR beta chain was carried out in a study of cytomegalovirus exposure and HLA in healthy donors. General study results and limits: Specific recognition of CMV antigens was confirmed in vitro for a few chains (all CMV-associated).

Produced via immunoSEQ multiplex PCR; TCRdb's table is partial and in-frame only. Among 120,000 or so clones, approximately 88% were seen once, and the ten largest hold approximately 2%. CDR3 length: 15 amino acids. V gave up 3 bases and J gave up 2 bases; unmatched junction bases: 6. CDR1 is LNHDA and CDR2 is SQIVND in the germline V gene (reference sequence). Details on this clone: Its specificity is unknown.

This rearrangement joins TRBV19 to TRBJ2-7; 8 bases line up with TRBD2. The receptor was isolated from a woman between 18 and 29 years old in good health and CMV-seronegative. The sample taken for sequencing was PBMCs. The CDR3 reads CASSMGSGTPYEQYF. The CDR3 coding sequence is TGTGCCAGTAGTATGGGTAGCGGGACGCCCTACGAGCAGTACTTC.